A selection of T cell receptor beta chains follows, all from one sample in a study of shared clonotypes between healthy human individuals. Sequencing used immunoSEQ multiplex PCR; TCRdb keeps in-frame clones, though not all of them. Of fewer than 850,000 clones in the sample, roughly 96% were seen once. The sequencing sample was made of naive CD8+ T cells sorted from blood. All receptors derive from a man aged 25 to 40 in good health. CDR3s include the opening cysteine and the closing phenylalanine or tryptophan. D genes are given only for firm matches. The listing skips clone size in some rows; elsewhere it reads once, few, many or a size class.

>-|TRBJ2-3|-|TRBV5-1
TGCGCCAGCAGCTTTACTACAGGGTCTACAGATACGCAGTATTTT
CASSFTTGSTDTQYF
>-|TRBJ2-7|-|TRBV5-1
TGCGCCAGCAGCTTGGGACCAACCTACGAGCAGTACTTC
CASSLGPTYEQYF
>TRBD2|TRBJ2-7|once|TRBV28
TGTGCCAGCAGACTAATAGCGGGAGGGTTCGCCGAGCAGTACTTC
CASRLIAGGFAEQYF
>-|TRBJ1-1|-|TRBV27
TGTGCCAGCAGTTTTTTCGACAGCATGAACACTGAAGCTTTCTTT
CASSFFDSMNTEAFF
>-|TRBJ1-2|-|TRBV7-9
TGTGCCAGCAGCTTAGTGCAGCTAAGCTGGGGCTACACCTTC
CASSLVQLSWGYTF
>TRBD2|TRBJ2-2|-|TRBV28
TGTGCCAGCAGTGTCCCTACTAGCGGGATTTACACCGGGGAGCTGTTTTTT
CASSVPTSGIYTGELFF
>TRBD2|TRBJ2-2|-|TRBV9
TGTGCCAGCAGCGTAGGGGGAGGTGCGGGAGCCGGGGAGCTGTTTTTT
CASSVGGGAGAGELFF
>-|TRBJ2-7|once|TRBV20-1
TGCAGTGCTAGTGAAATATACGAGCAGTACTTC
CSASEIYEQYF
>-|TRBJ2-1|-|TRBV11-2
TGTGCCAGCAGCTTAGTCCCGCGGCAGGGATACTCCTACAATGAGCAGTTCTTC
CASSLVPRQGYSYNEQFF
>TRBD2|TRBJ2-4|-|TRBV10-3
TGTGCCATCATTACGGGAGGGGACATTCAGTACTTC
CAIITGGDIQYF
>-|TRBJ1-5|-|TRBV2
TGTGCCAGCAGTGCGGCGCGGAATCAGCCCCAGCATTTT
CASSAARNQPQHF